This passage covers 10 T cell receptor beta chains from one sample sequenced in a study of T-cell reconstitution after alpha-beta-depleted transplantation in children. Construction of the TCRbeta library involved unique molecular identifiers. One entry per CDR3 protein results from TCRdb running MiXCR on the PCR reads. The sample includes 600,000 to 700,000 distinct CDR3 sequences, roughly 15% seen only once; the top ten take approximately 1.1%. Material: PBMCs from the stem cell graft donor, obtained from the stem cell graft. The receptors here all came from a human donor who donated a stem cell graft to a child with acute myeloid leukemia.

Written as DNA, the CDR3 is TGCAGTGCGGATAGCTCTGGGGCCAACGTCCTGACTTTC. Translation gives CSADSSGANVLTF. The chain has TRBV20-1 and TRBJ2-6; D is unclear. The CDR3 covers 13 residues. V was shortened by 6 bases and J by 0 bases, with 6 bases between the two germline ends. The germline gives CDR1 DFQATT, CDR2 SNEGSKA (reference sequence).

The V gene is TRBV12-3 or TRBV12-4, the J gene TRBJ1-1; 8 nucleotides line up with TRBD1. CDR3 size: 16 residues. V shed 7 bases and J 0 bases; nucleotides not matched to a gene: 10. CDR3 coding DNA: TGTGCCAGCACCCGACAGGGGAACAGCATGAACACTGAAGCTTTCTTT. The encoded protein is CASTRQGNSMNTEAFF.

There are a few counts of this clonotype. CDR3: CASSQTTGGETQYF. DNA for the CDR3: TGCGCCAGCAGCCAAACGACAGGGGGAGAGACCCAGTACTTC. The J gene is TRBJ2-5, the V gene TRBV5-1; 9 bases agree with TRBD1. Looked up from germline, CDR1 is SGHRS and CDR2 is YFSETQ. Germline trimming cut 4 bases from V and 4 bases from J; bases unmatched to any gene: 5. The CDR3 runs to 14 residues.

This clonotype was picked up many times. The rearrangement joins TRBV5-5 to TRBJ2-3, with 9 positions matching TRBD2. This CDR3 region has 16 residues. V lost 2 bases to trimming and J lost 3 bases; unmatched junction nucleotides: 7. CDR1 and CDR2 from the germline V gene are SGHKS and YYEKEE (reference sequence). This CDR3 reads CASSLGAGGATDTQYF. CDR3 coding DNA: TGTGCCAGCAGCTTAGGAGCGGGGGGTGCGACAGATACGCAGTATTTT.

Ten or more counts support this clonotype. The chain employs TRBV7-2 and TRBJ1-2, with a weak D call TRBD1 (5 bases). Germline values: CDR1 SGHTA, CDR2 FQGNSA. The length of the CDR3 is 15 residues. The V end was cut by 1 base, the J end by 4 bases, with 13 bases between. The DNA of the CDR3 is TGTGCCAGCAGCTTAGATTTAGGGGAGACCTATGGCTACACCTTC. It yields the protein CASSLDLGETYGYTF.

This chain joins TRBV6-5 and TRBJ1-5; 10 nucleotides line up with TRBD1. The CDR3 totals 17 residues. The germline V gene encodes CDR1 MNHEY and CDR2 SVGAGI. V trimming: 2 bases; J trimming: 2 bases; junction bases outside the gene matches: 6. The CDR3: CASSYRQGAGGNQPQHF. The DNA for the CDR3 is TGTGCCAGCAGTTACCGACAGGGGGCGGGTGGCAATCAGCCCCAGCATTTT.

This clonotype has just a few counts. This chain connects TRBV7-2 to TRBJ1-6; 9 bases align to TRBD1. CDR3 length: 15 residues. In germline, CDR1 is SGHTA, CDR2 FQGNSA. J lost 7 bases, V lost 7 bases, and 8 bases had no gene match. CDR3 residues: CASIQFDRGNSPLHF. The CDR3 coding sequence is TGTGCCAGCATCCAATTCGACAGGGGGAATTCACCCCTCCACTTT.

This clonotype came up a few times. The chain is built from TRBV5-5 and TRBJ2-1; D is undetermined. In germline, CDR1 is SGHKS, CDR2 YYEKEE (reference sequence). The CDR3 consists of 17 residues. V lost 0 bases and J 0 bases, leaving 13 bases between the germline ends. CDR3 region: CASSLAWVLLSYNEQFF. The CDR3 region has the DNA TGTGCCAGCAGCTTGGCGTGGGTACTTCTCTCCTACAATGAGCAGTTCTTC.

The chain employs TRBV7-2 and TRBJ1-5; D might be TRBD1 (6 bases). Germline V CDR1 and CDR2: SGHTA, FQGNSA. Trimming pared 6 bases from V and 2 bases from J, leaving 11 bases between. The CDR3 totals 14 residues. CDR3 region: CASRRGGGNQPQHF. The CDR3 DNA reads as TGTGCCAGCAGGAGAGGGGGAGGCAATCAGCCCCAGCATTTT. Drawing the rest from reference TRBV7-2 and TRBJ1-5, the complete variable domain is GAGVSQSPSNKVTEKGKDVELRCDPISGHTALYWYRQSLGQGLEFLIYFQGNSAPDKSGLPSDRFSAERTGGSVSTLTIQRTQQEDSAVYLCASRRGGGNQPQHFGDGTRLSIL.

The table lists this clonotype with a few counts. The V gene is TRBV21-1, the J gene TRBJ1-5; the listed D gene, TRBD1, was not tested against the DNA. TRBV21-1 corresponds to a pseudogene. CDR3 length: 13 amino acids. CDR3 bases: TGTGCCAGCCTCAGGCCGGGGAATCAGCCCCAGCATTTT. This translates into CASLRPGNQPQHF.